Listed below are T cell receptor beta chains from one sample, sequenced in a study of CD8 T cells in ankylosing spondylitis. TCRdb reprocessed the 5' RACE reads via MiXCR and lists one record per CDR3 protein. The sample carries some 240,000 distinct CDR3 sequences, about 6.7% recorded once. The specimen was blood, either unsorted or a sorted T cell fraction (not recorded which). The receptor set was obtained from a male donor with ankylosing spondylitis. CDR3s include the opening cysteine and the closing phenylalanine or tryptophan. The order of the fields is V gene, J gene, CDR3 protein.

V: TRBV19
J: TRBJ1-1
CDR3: CASRDLNTEAFF

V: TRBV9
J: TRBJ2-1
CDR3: CASSTPRGGPYNEQFF

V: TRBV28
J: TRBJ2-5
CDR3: CASSTGTSGRRETQYF

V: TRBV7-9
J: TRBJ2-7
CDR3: CASSSREGDRAYEQYF

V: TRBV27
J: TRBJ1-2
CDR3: CASSLSVRSIYGYTF

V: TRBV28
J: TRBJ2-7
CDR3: CASRRLAGKEQYF

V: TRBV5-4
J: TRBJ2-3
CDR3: CASSEGLAGGPGTDTQYF

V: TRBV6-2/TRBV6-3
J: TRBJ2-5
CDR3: CASSLEGWETQYF

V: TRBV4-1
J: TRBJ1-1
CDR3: CASSPSGDSTNTEAFF

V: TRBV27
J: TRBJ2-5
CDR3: CASSLTTGVETQYF

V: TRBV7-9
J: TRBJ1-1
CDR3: CASSPRDRDFSEAFF

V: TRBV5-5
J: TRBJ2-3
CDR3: CASSTSGRPSTDTQYF

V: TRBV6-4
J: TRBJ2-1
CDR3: CASSEDTNEQFF

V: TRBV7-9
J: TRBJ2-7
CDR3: CASSPDRVSSYEQYF

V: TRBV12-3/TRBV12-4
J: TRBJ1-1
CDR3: CASRLINTEAFF

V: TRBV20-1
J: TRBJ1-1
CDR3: CSARDRGLRTEAFF

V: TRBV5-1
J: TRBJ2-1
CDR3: CASSFSGRTSNEQFF

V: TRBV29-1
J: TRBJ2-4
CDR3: CSVVAGRDKNIQYF

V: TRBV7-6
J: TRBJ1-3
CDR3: CASSVRDSNIHSGNTIYF

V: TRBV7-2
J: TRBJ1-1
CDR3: CASSLVGTYEAFF

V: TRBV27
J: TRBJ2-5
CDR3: CASSLNFGEQETQYF

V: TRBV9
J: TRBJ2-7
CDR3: CASSRGTHEQYF

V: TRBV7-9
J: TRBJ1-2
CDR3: CASSLVRAENYGYTF

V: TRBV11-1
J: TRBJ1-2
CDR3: CASSGRDRGLLGDYGYTF

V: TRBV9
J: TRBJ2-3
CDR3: CASSGGMDTQYF

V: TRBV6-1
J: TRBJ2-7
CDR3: CASHVGPRPYEQYF

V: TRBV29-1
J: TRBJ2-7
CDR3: CSVFNYEQYF

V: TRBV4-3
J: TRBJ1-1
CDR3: CASRSSSDYTEAFF

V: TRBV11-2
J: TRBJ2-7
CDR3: CASSLGVGRGYEQYF

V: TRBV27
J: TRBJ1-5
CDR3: CASSLTRGLHQPQHF

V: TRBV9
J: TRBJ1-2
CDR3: CASSKTGGSYGYTF

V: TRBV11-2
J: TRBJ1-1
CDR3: CASSLAHDREAFF

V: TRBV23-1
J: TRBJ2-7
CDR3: CASKSGRKSSYEQYF

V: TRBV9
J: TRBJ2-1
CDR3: CASSVGLAEYNEQFF

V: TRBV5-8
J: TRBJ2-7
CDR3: CASSWGHEQYF